This T cell receptor (beta chain) was sequenced for a study of T cells in Graves' hyperthyroidism and ophthalmopathy. Notes on the study in general: In blood, most of the thyroid clonotypes expanded above 0.001 were also present.

About this clonotype itself: Its specificity is not known.

Patients showing uncontrolled infection, other autoimmune disease, pregnancy or lactation were ineligible. Each diagnosis was grounded in clinical symptoms, serum thyroxine and TRAb, thyroid ultrasound, and orbital computed tomography. J lost 1 base, V lost 6 bases, and 15 bases had no gene match. The length of the CDR3 is 18 residues. Germline V gives CDR1 MDHEN, CDR2 SYDVKM. Authors of the study amplified TCR beta CDR3 regions from RNA transcripts. An initial round of RT-PCR targeting the TCR CDR3 relied on the HTBI primer set. TCRdb called the multiplex PCR reads again in MiXCR, with one record for every CDR3 protein. The table records 620,000 or so distinct CDR3 sequences, around 13% of them present only once.

Input material: blood. This clonotype was sampled from a woman aged 45-65 years with Graves' ophthalmopathy. V gene TRBV28 combines with J gene TRBJ1-5; TRBD1 matches 7 bases. The CDR3 DNA reads TGTGCCAGCAGCGCGACAGGGTTGCGGGAGGAGAGCAATCAGCCCCAGCATTTT. Residues: CASSATGLREESNQPQHF.